This T cell receptor (beta chain) appears in the sequencing data of a study of blood T cell repertoires in COVID-19. Whole-study context: Samples of COVID-19 (acute and convalescent) were obtained from the United States, Italy and Spain. Sample material is recorded as cDNA or gDNA derived from T cells, B-cell-depleted T cells, or PBMCs.

Seattle-derived patients entered the study during active infection and were followed longitudinally. CDR3 length: 15 residues. With 5 bases clipped from V and 6 bases from J, the junction kept 5 bases outside the gene matches. Germline values: CDR1 SGHVS, CDR2 FNYEAQ. Per the study methods: Scientists estimated how many nucleated cells there were by amplifying reference gene primers. The data were produced by immunoSEQ multiplex PCR, yet TCRdb's version contains in-frame clones alone and is incomplete. That table gives V, J and clone size, and the DNA gave D and trimming. The sample yields approximately 290,000 clones, approximately 85% seen once.

The chain combines TRBV7-6 with TRBJ2-1; 12 nucleotides align to TRBD2. The sequenced sample was peripheral blood. The clonotype was recovered from a human donor with COVID-19, enrolled during active disease. The donor label of this sample is uncertain. The DNA of the CDR3 is TGTGCCAGCAGCGTGACTAGCGGGAGTGGCAATGAGCAGTTCTTC. Translated, it gives CASSVTSGSGNEQFF.